The entry below describes one T cell receptor beta chain. Its specificity is not known. This specimen comes from a study of shared clonotypes between healthy human individuals. Study-wide results and caveats: Non-shared clonotypes had lower generation probabilities than clonotypes shared by all four sorted-subset donors.

Template for every sorted-subset replicate PCR totaled about 0.2 ug DNA, 25,000 to 30,000 T cell genomes. Clones were sequenced by immunoSEQ multiplex PCR, and TCRdb holds only the in-frame ones, with some missing. The sample holds around 2.3 million clones, more than 90% seen once. This clonotype was obtained from a man in his late teens or twenties in good health. The specimen sequenced was naive CD4+ T cells sorted from blood. This sample's subset: CD45RA+ positively selected.

Here the CDR3 reads CASSQTGGTGTDTQYF. DNA for the CDR3: TGTGCCAGCAGCCAAACAGGGGGCACGGGCACAGATACGCAGTATTTT. The V call is TRBV11-3, the J call TRBJ2-3; 9 bases agree with TRBD1. The length of the CDR3 is 16 residues. Looked up from germline, CDR1 is SGHNT and CDR2 is YENEEA. V shed 5 bases, J shed 1 base, and the junction held 7 bases outside the gene matches.